This TCR beta chain appears in the sequencing data of a study of T cell responses to AZD1222 COVID-19 vaccine (dated by TCRdb to 2020 to 2022). For context, the study as a whole: AZD1222 recipients given second doses at about 4 weeks or at about 12 weeks were pooled, since spike-specific TCR depth and breadth were not found to differ between the two schedules. TCR sequencing was performed for 230 to 250 trial participants, of whom some 200 were given two doses of AZD1222 and 26 were given two doses of MenACWY control vaccine. Trial participants were enrolled by age into 18-55, 56-69 and 70-plus year subgroups, with about 150, 28 and 57 TCR-sequenced participants respectively. Findings and caveats that apply to the study as a whole: Only six or seven AZD1222 recipients were SARS-CoV-2 seropositive at baseline, limiting conclusions about previously exposed vaccinees. After two AZD1222 doses, both the breadth and the depth of spike-specific TCRs were significantly higher than at day 0 and than in MenACWY recipients. The 56-69-year group was small, and its depth increase did not reach significance, likely because of low power. Participants were mostly white British, with more females than males. The authors suggested clonal diversity may have been underestimated. The whole spike protein was spanned by vaccine-associated CD4 TCRs, and dominant responses were seen in regions 160-218 and 743-854. Because no samples from the day 14 peak response were available, repertoires could be characterized only after the peak T cell response. Epitopes outside the regions mutated in the B.1.351 and B.1.1.7 variants were reportedly recognized by nearly half of the unique spike-specific TCRs.

What this sample's time point label stands for: baseline before first vaccination. Vaccinee samples came from UK trials COV001 and COV002, including a single-blind randomized controlled phase 2/3 trial of AZD1222 (ChAdOx1 nCoV-19) in healthy adults. Trial participant PBMC samples were collected at day 0 and day 28 after the second dose for TCRbeta chain sequencing. The CDR3 regions of human TCRbeta chains were analyzed by immunosequencing. The paper's data handling went like this. Repertoire TCRs were matched against a reference library of SARS-CoV-2-specific TCRs generated with the MIRA antigen-specificity platform. Breadth was defined as the fraction of unique TCRs that were SARS-CoV-2-associated, and depth was defined as the fraction of total T cells that were SARS-CoV-2-associated. Using the MIRA data, each spike-specific TCR was assigned both to the spike region to which the TCR was reactive and to a CD4 or CD8 class. Log10-transformed breadth and depth values were compared by one-way ANOVA with Sidak's multiple comparisons tests. The table comes from immuneACCESS by way of TCRdb, which keeps in-frame sequences with V and J called. Part of the clones is missing from these tables; in studies checked, under half for an unresolved V gene and the rest for unknown reasons. V, J and clone size reflect that table, while D and trimming were determined from the DNA. For this sample the table gives about 73,000 clones, of which around 88% were detected only once. Approximately 19% of the sample goes to the ten largest clones.

Concerning this clone: Its binding antigen is unknown. Within one base of it there is no much larger clone, and no base qualities were kept.

The specimen was peripheral blood, collected on day 0 of AZD1222 vaccination. This receptor was obtained from an adult in good health.

The nucleotides are TGTGCCAGCAGCTCCGATGCCGAAAAACTGTTTTTT. Its protein is CASSSDAEKLFF. The receptor chain draws on TRBV5-5 and TRBJ1-4; confidence is insufficient to name the D gene. The germline V gene (reference sequence) sets CDR1 to SGHKS and CDR2 to YYEKEE. V is clipped by 3 bases and J by 8 bases, and the sequence between their germline boundaries is 8 bases long. There are 12 amino acids in the CDR3, from cysteine to phenylalanine inclusive. Only the CDR3 portion is preserved as DNA: 36 bases, with reading frame beginning at the first base.